This TCR beta chain was sequenced for a study of cytotoxic CD8 clonotypes in ibrutinib-treated CLL. In the study overall: Complete response was seen in 2 patients and partial in about 24; about twelve progressed and roughly 15 stayed remitted after a median 68 months.

Libraries were prepared by immunoSEQ multiplex PCR; TCRdb keeps only in-frame clonotypes and omits some of them. The sample shows around 70,000 clones, more than 70% of them seen only once. Germline CDR1 SGHRS, CDR2 YFSETQ. The CDR3 extends over 14 amino acids. V gave up 3 bases and J gave up 5 bases; unmatched junction bases: 5. Specimen: PBMCs, collected at disease progression, from a patient treated with ibrutinib. The V call is TRBV5-1, the J call TRBJ2-1, with 7 bases identical to TRBD1. This TCR derives from a human donor with chronic lymphocytic leukemia. The CDR3 coding sequence is TGCGCCAGCAGCTCATACAGGGGTAACAATGAGCAGTTCTTC. As protein: CASSSYRGNNEQFF.